In this sample, the clone carrying this TCR beta chain turned up a few times. Its antigen is still unknown. These data are taken from a study of PD-1 blockade in classical Hodgkin lymphoma. Notes on the study in general: A reduction in baseline TCR diversity was reportedly seen in newly diagnosed patients relative to healthy donors. The drivers behind the repertoire differences, possibly disease activity or prior therapy, remain undefined.

Each patient's relapse followed autologous stem cell transplantation, and brentuximab vedotin exposure varied. Germline V CDR1 and CDR2: SGHVS, FNYEAQ. The CDR3 has 15 amino acids. Losses at the gene ends were 5 bases for V and 7 bases for J; bases not matched to a gene: 7. TCRdb keeps only in-frame clones here, not all; method: immunoSEQ multiplex PCR. The sample lists about 97,000 clones; roughly 84% were seen once. The chain recombines TRBV7-6 with TRBJ2-1, with 11 bases identical to TRBD1. The sequenced sample was peripheral blood mononuclear cells (PBMCs), obtained at baseline. This TCR came from a human donor with classical Hodgkin lymphoma. CDR3 in DNA: TGTGCCAGCAGCCCCGGGACAGGGGGAGGAAATGAGCAGTTCTTC. The encoded protein is CASSPGTGGGNEQFF.